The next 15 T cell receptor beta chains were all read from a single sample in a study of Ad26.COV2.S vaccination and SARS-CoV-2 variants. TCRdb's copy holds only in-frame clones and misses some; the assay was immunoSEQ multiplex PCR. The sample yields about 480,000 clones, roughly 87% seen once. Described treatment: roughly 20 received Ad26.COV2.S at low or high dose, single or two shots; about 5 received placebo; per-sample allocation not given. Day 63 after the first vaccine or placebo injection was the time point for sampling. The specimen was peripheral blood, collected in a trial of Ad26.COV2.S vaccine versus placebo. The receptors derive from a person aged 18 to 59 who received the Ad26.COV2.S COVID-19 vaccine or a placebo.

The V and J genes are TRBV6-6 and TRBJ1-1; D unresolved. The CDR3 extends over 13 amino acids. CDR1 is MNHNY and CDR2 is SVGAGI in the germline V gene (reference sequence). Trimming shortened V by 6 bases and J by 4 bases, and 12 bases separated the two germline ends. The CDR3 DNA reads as TGTGCCAGCAGGAGGACTATGGCCACTGAAGCTTTCTTT. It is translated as CASRRTMATEAFF.

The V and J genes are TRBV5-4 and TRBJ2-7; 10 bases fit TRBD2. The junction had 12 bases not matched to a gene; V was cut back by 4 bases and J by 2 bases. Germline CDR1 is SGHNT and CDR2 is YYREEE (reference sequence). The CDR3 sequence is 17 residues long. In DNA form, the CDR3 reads TGTGCCAGCAGCCCGGAATTAGCGGGAGGTGGGACCTACGAGCAGTACTTC. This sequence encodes CASSPELAGGGTYEQYF.

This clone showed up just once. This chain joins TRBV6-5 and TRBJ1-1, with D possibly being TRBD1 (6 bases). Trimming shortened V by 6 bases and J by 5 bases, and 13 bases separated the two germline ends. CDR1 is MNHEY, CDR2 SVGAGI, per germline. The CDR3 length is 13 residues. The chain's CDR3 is CASRGGQRTEAFF. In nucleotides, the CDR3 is TGTGCCAGCAGGGGGGGCCAGCGTACTGAAGCTTTCTTT.

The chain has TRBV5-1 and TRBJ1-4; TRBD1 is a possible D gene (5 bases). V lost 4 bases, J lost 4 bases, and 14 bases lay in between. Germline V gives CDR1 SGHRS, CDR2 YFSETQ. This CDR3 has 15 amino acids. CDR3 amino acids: CASSRAGAINEKLFF. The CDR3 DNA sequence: TGCGCCAGCAGCAGGGCCGGGGCCATTAATGAAAAACTGTTTTTT. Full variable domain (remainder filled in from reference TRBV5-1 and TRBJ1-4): KAGVTQTPRYLIKTRGQQVTLSCSPISGHRSVSWYQQTPGQGLQFLFEYFSETQRNKGNFPGRFSGRQFSNSRSEMNVSTLELGDSALYLCASSRAGAINEKLFFGSGTQLSVL.

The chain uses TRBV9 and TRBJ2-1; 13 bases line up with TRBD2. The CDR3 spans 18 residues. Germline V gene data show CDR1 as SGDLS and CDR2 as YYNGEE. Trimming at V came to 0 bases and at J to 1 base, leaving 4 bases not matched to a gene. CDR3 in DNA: TGTGCCAGCAGCGTAGGGACTAGCGGGAGTTGGTCCTACAATGAGCAGTTCTTC. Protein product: CASSVGTSGSWSYNEQFF.

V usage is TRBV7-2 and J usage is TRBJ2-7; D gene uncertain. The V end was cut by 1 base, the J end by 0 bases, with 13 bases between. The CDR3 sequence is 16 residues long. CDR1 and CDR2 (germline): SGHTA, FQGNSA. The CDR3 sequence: CASSLDRATSSYEQYF. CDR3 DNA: TGTGCCAGCAGCTTAGACCGGGCTACGAGCTCCTACGAGCAGTACTTC. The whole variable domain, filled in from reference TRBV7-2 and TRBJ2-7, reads GAGVSQSPSNKVTEKGKDVELRCDPISGHTALYWYRQSLGQGLEFLIYFQGNSAPDKSGLPSDRFSAERTGGSVSTLTIQRTQQEDSAVYLCASSLDRATSSYEQYFGPGTRLTVT.

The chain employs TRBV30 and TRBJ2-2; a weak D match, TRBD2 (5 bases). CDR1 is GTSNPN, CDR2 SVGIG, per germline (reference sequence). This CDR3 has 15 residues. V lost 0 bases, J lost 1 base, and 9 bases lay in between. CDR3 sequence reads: CAWSVHRGNTGELFF. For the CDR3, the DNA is TGTGCCTGGAGTGTACACCGGGGGAACACCGGGGAGCTGTTTTTT.

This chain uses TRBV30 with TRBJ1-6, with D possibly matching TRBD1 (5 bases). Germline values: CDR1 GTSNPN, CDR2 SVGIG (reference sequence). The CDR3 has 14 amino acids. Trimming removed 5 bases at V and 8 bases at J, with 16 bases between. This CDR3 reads CAWSVQAGHSPLHF. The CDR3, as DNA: TGTGCCTGGTCGGTACAGGCGGGTCATTCACCCCTCCACTTT.

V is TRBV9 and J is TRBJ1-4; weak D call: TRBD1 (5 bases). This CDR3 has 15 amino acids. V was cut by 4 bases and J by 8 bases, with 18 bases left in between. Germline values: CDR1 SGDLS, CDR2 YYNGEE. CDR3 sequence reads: CASSTRGGVGEKLFF. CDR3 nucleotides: TGTGCCAGCAGCACCCGTGGGGGGGTGGGCGAAAAACTGTTTTTT.

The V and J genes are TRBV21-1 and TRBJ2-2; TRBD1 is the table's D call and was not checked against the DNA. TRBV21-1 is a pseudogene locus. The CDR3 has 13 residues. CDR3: CASSHRVTGELFF. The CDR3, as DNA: TGTGCCAGCAGTCACAGGGTCACCGGGGAGCTGTTTTTT.

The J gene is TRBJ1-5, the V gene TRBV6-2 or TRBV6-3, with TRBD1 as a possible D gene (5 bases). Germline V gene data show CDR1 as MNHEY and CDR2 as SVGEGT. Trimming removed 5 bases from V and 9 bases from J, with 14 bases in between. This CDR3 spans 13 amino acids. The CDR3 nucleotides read TGTGCCAGCAGTACAGGCGGGGCTCGGCCCCAGCATTTT. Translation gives CASSTGGARPQHF.

CDR3 nucleotides: TGCGCCAGCAGCCAAGGAGGGGACAGAGAAAATTCACCCCTCCACTTT. Protein sequence: CASSQGGDRENSPLHF. This chain joins TRBV4-3 and TRBJ1-6, with 7 bases matching TRBD1. V lost 1 base and J lost 7; bases outside the gene matches: 7. Per the germline V gene, CDR1 is LGHNA and CDR2 is YSLEER. This CDR3 contains 16 residues.

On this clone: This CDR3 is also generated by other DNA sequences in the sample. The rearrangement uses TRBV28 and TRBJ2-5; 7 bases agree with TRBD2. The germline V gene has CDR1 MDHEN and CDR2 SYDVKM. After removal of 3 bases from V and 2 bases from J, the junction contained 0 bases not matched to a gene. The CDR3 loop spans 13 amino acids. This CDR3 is CASSLGGQETQYF. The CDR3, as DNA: TGTGCCAGCAGTTTGGGGGGGCAAGAGACCCAGTACTTC.

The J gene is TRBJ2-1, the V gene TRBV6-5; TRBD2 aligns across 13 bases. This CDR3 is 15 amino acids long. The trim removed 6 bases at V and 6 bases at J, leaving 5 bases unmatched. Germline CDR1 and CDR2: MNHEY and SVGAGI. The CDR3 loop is CASRPGLAGFNEQFF. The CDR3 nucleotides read TGTGCCAGCAGGCCGGGACTAGCGGGATTCAATGAGCAGTTCTTC.

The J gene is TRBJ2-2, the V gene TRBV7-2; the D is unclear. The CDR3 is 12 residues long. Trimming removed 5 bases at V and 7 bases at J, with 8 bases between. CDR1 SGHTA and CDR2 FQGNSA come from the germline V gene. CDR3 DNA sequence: TGTGCCAGCAGCCCCAATGGCGGGGAGCTGTTTTTT. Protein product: CASSPNGGELFF.